This T cell receptor (beta chain) was obtained from a study of cytomegalovirus exposure and HLA in healthy donors. Notes on the study in general: That first-cohort TCR clusters tended to co-occur in the approximately 110 validation repertoires was found in a later analysis. The authors enumerated over 150 TCR beta chains as linked to cytomegalovirus.

Of note for this clone: No antigen is known for it.

The table came from immunoSEQ multiplex PCR; TCRdb's copy has only in-frame clones and leaves some out. The sample consists of 80,000 or so clones, around 95% of them appearing once. V gave up 7 bases and J gave up 2 bases, with 9 bases separating them. In germline, CDR1 is SGHTA, CDR2 FQGNSA. The CDR3 length is 13 residues. Separation from the roughly 670-subject first cohort characterized the 120-subject validation cohort, to which the donors belonged. The sequence derives from a woman aged 18-29 years in good health and CMV-seronegative. V gene TRBV7-2 combines with J gene TRBJ1-5; no firm D call. The specimen sequenced was PBMCs. CDR3 in DNA: TGTGCCAGCACCTCTTCGGGCAATCAGCCCCAGCATTTT. Translated, it gives CASTSSGNQPQHF.